The clone carrying this TCR beta chain has a handful of counts. Antigen unknown. Clones were read by immunoSEQ multiplex PCR, and TCRdb kept only the in-frame ones, dropping some. Among some 240,000 clones, approximately 87% were seen once, and the ten largest hold around 5.6%. This sample was included in a study of cytomegalovirus exposure and HLA in healthy donors. Broader study findings: Using the classifier, cytomegalovirus status was reportedly diagnosed with high specificity and sensitivity.

CDR1 is MNHEY and CDR2 is SMNVEV in the germline V gene (reference sequence). The CDR3 contains 13 residues. J gave up 2 bases and V 7 bases, and 1 base lay outside the gene matches. The origin of this receptor is a woman aged 18-29 years in good health and CMV-seronegative. Material: PBMCs. The gene calls are TRBV27 and TRBJ1-3; 8 bases agree with TRBD1. The CDR3 spells CASMTGAGNTIYF. Written as DNA, the CDR3 is TGTGCCAGCATGACAGGGGCTGGAAACACCATATATTTT.